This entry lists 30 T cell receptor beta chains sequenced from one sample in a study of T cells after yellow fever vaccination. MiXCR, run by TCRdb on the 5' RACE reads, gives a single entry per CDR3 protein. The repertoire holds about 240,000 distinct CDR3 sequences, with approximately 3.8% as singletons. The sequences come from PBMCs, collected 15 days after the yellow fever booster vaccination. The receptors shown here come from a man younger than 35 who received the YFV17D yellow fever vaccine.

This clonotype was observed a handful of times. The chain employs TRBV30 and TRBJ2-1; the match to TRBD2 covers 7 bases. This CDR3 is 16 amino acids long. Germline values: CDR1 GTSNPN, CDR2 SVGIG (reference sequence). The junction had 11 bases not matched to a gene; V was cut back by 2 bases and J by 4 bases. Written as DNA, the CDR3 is TGTGCCTGGAGTACACCGGAGAGCGGGGCTTACAATGAGCAGTTCTTC. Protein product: CAWSTPESGAYNEQFF.

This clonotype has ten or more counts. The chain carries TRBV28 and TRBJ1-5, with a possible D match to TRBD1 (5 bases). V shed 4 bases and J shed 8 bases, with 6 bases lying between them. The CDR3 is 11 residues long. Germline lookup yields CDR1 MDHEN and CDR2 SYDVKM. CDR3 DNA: TGTGCCAGCAGTTGGGGGGAGCCCCAGCATTTT. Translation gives CASSWGEPQHF.

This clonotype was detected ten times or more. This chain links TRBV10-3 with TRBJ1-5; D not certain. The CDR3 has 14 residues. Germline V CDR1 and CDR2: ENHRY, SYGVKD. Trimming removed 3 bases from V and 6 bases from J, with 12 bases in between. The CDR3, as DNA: TGTGCCATCAGTGATTTCGATACCAGTCAGCCCCAGCATTTT. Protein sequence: CAISDFDTSQPQHF.

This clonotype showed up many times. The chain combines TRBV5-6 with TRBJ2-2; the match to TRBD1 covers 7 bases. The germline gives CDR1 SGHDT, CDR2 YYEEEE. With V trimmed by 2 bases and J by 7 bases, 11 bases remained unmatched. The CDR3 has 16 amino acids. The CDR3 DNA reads TGTGCCAGCAGCTTTCGTAGGGACAGCCGAGGCGGGGAGCTGTTTTTT. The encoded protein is CASSFRRDSRGGELFF.

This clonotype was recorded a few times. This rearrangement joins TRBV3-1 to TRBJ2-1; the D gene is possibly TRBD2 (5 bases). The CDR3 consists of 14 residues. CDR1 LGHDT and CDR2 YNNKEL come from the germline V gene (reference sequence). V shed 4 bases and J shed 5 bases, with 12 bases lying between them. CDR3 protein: CASSPPGRDNEQFF. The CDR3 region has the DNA TGTGCCAGCAGCCCCCCGGGAAGGGACAATGAGCAGTTCTTC.

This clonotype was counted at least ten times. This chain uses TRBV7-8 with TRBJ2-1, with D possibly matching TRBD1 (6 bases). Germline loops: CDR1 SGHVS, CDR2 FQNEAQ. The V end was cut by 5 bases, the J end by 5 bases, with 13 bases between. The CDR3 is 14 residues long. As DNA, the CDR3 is TGTGCCAGCAGCCCACGGACAGCTAACAATGAGCAGTTCTTC. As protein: CASSPRTANNEQFF.

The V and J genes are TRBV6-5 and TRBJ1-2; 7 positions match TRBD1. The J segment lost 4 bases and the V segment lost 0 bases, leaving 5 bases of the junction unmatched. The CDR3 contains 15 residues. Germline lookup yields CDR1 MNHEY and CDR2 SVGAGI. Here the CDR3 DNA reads TGTGCCAGCAGTTACTCCACGACAGGGCTCTATGGCTACACCTTC. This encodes CASSYSTTGLYGYTF.

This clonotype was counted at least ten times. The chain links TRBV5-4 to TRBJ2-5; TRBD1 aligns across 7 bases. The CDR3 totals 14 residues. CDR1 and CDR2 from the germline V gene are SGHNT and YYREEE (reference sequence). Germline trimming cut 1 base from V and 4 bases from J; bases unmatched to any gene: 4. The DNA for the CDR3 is TGTGCCAGCAGCTTGCGAGGGGGCCGAGAGACCCAGTACTTC. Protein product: CASSLRGGRETQYF.

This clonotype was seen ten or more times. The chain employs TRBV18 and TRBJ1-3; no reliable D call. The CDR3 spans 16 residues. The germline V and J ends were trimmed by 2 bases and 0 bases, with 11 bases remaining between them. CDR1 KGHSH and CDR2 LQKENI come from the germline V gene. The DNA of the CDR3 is TGTGCCAGCTCACCAGGCGCAGTCCGCTCTGGAAACACCATATATTTT. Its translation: CASSPGAVRSGNTIYF.

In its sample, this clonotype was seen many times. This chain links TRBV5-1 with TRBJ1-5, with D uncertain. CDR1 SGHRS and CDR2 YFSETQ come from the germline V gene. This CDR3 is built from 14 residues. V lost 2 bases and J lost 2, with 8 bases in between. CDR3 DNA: TGCGCCAGCAGCTTAACTCCAGGCAATCAGCCCCAGCATTTT. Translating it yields CASSLTPGNQPQHF.

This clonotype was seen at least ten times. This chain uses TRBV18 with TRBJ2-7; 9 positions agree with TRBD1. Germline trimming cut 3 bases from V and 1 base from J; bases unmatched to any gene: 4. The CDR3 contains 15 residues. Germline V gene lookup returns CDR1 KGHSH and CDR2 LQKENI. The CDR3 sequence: CASSPATGGSYEQYV. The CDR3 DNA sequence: TGTGCCAGCTCACCGGCGACAGGGGGGTCCTACGAGCAGTACGTC.

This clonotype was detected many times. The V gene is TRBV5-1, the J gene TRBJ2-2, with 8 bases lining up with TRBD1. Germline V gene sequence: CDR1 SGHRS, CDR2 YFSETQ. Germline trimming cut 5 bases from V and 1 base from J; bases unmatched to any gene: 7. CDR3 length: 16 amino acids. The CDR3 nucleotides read TGCGCCAGCAGTTGGCTCGGGACAGGGAACACCGGGGAGCTGTTTTTT. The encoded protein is CASSWLGTGNTGELFF.

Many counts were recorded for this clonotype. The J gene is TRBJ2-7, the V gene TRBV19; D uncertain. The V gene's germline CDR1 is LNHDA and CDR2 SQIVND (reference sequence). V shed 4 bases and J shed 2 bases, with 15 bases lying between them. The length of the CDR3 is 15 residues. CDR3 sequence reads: CASSKKATLTYEQYV. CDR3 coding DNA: TGTGCCAGTAGTAAAAAGGCTACCTTAACCTACGAGCAGTACGTC.

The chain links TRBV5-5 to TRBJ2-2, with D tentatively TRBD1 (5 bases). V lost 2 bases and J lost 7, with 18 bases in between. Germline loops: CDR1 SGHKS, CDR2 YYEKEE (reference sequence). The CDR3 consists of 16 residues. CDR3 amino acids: CASSLFWTPDGGELFF. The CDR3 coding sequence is TGTGCCAGCAGCTTATTCTGGACACCGGATGGCGGGGAGCTGTTTTTT.

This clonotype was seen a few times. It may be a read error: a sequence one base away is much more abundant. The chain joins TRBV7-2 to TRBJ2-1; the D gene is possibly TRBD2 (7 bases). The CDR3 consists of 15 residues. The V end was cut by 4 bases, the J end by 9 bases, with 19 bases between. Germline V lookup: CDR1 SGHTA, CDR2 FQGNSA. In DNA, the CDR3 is TGTGCCAGCAGCTCTAGCGGTAGGGGGGGGATTGAGCAGTTCTTC. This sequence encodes CASSSSGRGGIEQFF. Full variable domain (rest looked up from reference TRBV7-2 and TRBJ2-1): GAGVSQSPSNKVTEKGKDVELRCDPISGHTALYWYRQSLGQGLEFLIYFQGNSAPDKSGLPSDRFSAERTGGSVSTLTIQRTQQEDSAVYLCASSSSGRGGIEQFFGPGTRLTVL.

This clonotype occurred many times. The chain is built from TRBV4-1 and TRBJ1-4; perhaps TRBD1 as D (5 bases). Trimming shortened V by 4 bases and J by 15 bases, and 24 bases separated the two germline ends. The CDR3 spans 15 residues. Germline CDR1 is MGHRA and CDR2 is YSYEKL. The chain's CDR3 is CASSPSRQGGNDLFF. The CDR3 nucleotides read TGCGCCAGCAGCCCGAGTCGGCAGGGAGGTAACGATTTGTTTTTT.

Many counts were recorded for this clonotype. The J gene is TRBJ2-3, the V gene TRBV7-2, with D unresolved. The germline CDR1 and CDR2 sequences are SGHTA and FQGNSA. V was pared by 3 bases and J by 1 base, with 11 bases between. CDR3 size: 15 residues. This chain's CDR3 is CASSFQAKRTDTQYF. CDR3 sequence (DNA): TGTGCCAGCAGCTTCCAAGCCAAACGCACAGATACGCAGTATTTT.

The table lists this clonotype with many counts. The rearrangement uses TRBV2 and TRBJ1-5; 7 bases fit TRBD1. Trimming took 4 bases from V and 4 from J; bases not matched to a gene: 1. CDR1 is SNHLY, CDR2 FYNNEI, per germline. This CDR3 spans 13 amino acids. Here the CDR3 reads CASSATGNQPQHF. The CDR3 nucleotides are TGTGCCAGCAGTGCGACAGGGAATCAGCCCCAGCATTTT.

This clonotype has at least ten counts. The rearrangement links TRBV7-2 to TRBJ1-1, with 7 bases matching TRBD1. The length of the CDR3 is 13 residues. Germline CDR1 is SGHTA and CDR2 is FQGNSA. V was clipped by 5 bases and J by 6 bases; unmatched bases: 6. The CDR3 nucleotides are TGTGCCAGCAGCCTACGGACAGGTCCTGAAGCTTTCTTT. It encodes CASSLRTGPEAFF.

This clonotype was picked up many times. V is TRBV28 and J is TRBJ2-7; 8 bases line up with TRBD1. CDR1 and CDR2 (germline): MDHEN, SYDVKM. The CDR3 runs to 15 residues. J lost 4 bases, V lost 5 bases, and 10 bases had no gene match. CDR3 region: CASSESGTGLYEQYV. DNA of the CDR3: TGTGCCAGCAGTGAATCGGGGACAGGCCTTTACGAGCAGTACGTC.

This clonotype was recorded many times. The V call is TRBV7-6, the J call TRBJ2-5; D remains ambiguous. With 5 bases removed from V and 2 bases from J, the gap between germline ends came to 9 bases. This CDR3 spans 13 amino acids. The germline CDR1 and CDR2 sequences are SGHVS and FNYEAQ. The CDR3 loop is CASSPISQETQYF. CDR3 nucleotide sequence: TGTGCCAGCAGCCCGATCAGTCAAGAGACCCAGTACTTC. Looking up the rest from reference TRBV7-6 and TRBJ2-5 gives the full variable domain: GAGVSQSPRYKVTKRGQDVALRCDPISGHVSLYWYRQALGQGPEFLTYFNYEAQQDKSGLPNDRFSAERPEGSISTLTIQRTEQRDSAMYRCASSPISQETQYFGPGTRLLVL.

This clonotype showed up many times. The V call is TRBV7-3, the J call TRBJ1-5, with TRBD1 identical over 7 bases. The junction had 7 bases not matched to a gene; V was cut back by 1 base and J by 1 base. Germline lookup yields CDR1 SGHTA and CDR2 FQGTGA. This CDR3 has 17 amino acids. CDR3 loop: CASSLNEGAKSNQPQHF. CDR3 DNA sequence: TGTGCCAGCAGCTTAAATGAGGGGGCGAAAAGCAATCAGCCCCAGCATTTT. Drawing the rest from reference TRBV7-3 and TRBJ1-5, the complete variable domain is GAGVSQTPSNKVTEKGKYVELRCDPISGHTALYWYRQSLGQGPEFLIYFQGTGAADDSGLPNDRFFAVRPEGSVSTLKIQRTERGDSAVYLCASSLNEGAKSNQPQHFGDGTRLSIL.

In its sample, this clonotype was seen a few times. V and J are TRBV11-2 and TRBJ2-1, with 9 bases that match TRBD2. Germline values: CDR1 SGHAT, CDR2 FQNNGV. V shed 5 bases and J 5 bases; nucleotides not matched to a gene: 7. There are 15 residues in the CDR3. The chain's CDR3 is CASSRGGAKDNEQFF. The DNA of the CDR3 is TGTGCCAGCAGCCGCGGGGGGGCGAAAGACAATGAGCAGTTCTTC.

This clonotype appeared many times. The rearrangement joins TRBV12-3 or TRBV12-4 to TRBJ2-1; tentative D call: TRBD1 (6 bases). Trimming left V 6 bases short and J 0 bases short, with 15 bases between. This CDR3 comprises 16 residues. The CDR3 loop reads CASRRQAHSSYNEQFF. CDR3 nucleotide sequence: TGTGCCAGCAGGCGACAGGCCCACAGCTCCTACAATGAGCAGTTCTTC.

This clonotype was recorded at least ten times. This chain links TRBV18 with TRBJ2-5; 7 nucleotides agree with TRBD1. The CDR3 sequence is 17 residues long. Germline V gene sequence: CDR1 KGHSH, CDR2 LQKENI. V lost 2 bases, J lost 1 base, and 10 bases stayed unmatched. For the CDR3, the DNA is TGTGCCAGCTCACCAGTTGCAGGACAGGCCAGCCAAGAGACCCAGTACTTC. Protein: CASSPVAGQASQETQYF. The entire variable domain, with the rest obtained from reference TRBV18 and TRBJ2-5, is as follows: NAGVMQNPRHLVRRRGQEARLRCSPMKGHSHVYWYRQLPEEGLKFMVYLQKENIIDESGMPKERFSAEFPKEGPSILRIQQVVRGDSAAYFCASSPVAGQASQETQYFGPGTRLLVL.

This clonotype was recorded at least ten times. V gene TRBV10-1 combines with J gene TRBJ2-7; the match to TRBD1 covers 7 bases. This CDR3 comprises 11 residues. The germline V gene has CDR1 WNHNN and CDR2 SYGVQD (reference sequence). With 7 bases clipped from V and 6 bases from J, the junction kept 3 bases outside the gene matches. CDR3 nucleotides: TGCGCCAGCATACAGGGGTCCGAGCAGTACGTC. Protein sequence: CASIQGSEQYV.

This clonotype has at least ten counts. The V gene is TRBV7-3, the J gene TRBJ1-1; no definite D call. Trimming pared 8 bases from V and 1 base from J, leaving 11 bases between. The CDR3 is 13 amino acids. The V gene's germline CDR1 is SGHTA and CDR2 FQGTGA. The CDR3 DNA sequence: TGTGCCAGCGCCTTCTCGGGGAACACTGAAGCTTTCTTT. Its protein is CASAFSGNTEAFF.

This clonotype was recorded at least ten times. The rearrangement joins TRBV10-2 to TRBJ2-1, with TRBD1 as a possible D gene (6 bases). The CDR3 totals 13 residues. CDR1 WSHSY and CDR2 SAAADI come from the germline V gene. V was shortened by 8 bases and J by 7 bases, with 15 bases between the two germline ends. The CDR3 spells CASAAQRGNEQFF. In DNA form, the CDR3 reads TGCGCCAGCGCCGCGCAAAGGGGGAATGAGCAGTTCTTC.

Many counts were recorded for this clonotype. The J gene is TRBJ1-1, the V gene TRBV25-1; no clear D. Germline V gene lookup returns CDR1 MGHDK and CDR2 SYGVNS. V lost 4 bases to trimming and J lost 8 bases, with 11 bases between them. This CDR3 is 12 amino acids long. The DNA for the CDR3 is TGTGCCAGCAGTGGAGAGGGATGGGAAGCTTTCTTT. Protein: CASSGEGWEAFF.

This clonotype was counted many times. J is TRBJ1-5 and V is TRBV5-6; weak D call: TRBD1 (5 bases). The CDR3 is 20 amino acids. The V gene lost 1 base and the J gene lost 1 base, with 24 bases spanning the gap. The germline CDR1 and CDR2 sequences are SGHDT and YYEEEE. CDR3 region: CASSLTGAYPPGGSNQPQHF. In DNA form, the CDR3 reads TGTGCCAGCAGCTTGACGGGAGCATACCCGCCTGGGGGGAGCAATCAGCCCCAGCATTTT.